A selection of T cell receptor beta chains follows, all from one sample in a study of shared clonotypes between healthy human individuals. Method: immunoSEQ multiplex PCR; TCRdb's copy keeps in-frame clones and lacks some. The data hold about 2.5 million clones, with around 92% observed a single time. Sequenced: naive CD4+ T cells from PBMCs. The source of these receptors is a man aged 18 to 30 in good health. Some clones in this sample may be carry-over from other donors' samples. The CDR3 runs from the conserved cysteine through the conserved F or W. The D gene is left open where the match is weak. Only part of the rows carry a size: once, few, many, or a class if the clone is expanded.

v_gene: TRBV29-1
d_gene: .
j_gene: TRBJ2-1
abundance: .
CDR3nt: TGCAGCGCGGTACGGGGACCCTCCTACAATGAGCAGTTCTTC
CDR3aa: CSAVRGPSYNEQFF

v_gene: TRBV25-1
d_gene: .
j_gene: TRBJ2-2
abundance: .
CDR3nt: TGTGCCAGTAAGGGGAACACCGGGGAGCTGTTTTTT
CDR3aa: CASKGNTGELFF

v_gene: TRBV2
d_gene: .
j_gene: TRBJ1-1
abundance: few
CDR3nt: TGTGCCAGCTACGGCTTTGGAGAAGCTTTCTTT
CDR3aa: CASYGFGEAFF

v_gene: TRBV5-1
d_gene: TRBD2
j_gene: TRBJ2-2
abundance: .
CDR3nt: TGCGCCAGCAGCTCACTAGCGGGAGACACCGGGGAGCTGTTTTTT
CDR3aa: CASSSLAGDTGELFF

v_gene: TRBV9
d_gene: .
j_gene: TRBJ1-5
abundance: .
CDR3nt: TGTGCCAGCAGCGTAGGGTCTCGGGGAGCCCAGCATTTT
CDR3aa: CASSVGSRGAQHF

v_gene: TRBV5-1
d_gene: .
j_gene: TRBJ2-7
abundance: .
CDR3nt: TGCGCCAGCAGCTTGGAGGGGTTCGAGCAGTACTTC
CDR3aa: CASSLEGFEQYF

v_gene: TRBV7-2
d_gene: TRBD2
j_gene: TRBJ2-1
abundance: .
CDR3nt: TGTGCCAGCAGCTTAGTTGGTACTAGCGGGGGACTCTACAATGAGCAGTTCTTC
CDR3aa: CASSLVGTSGGLYNEQFF

v_gene: TRBV27
d_gene: TRBD2
j_gene: TRBJ2-7
abundance: .
CDR3nt: TGTGCCAGCAGTTTAGGGCTAGCGGGAGCATGGAGGCCGTACTTC
CDR3aa: CASSLGLAGAWRPYF

v_gene: TRBV5-4
d_gene: TRBD1
j_gene: TRBJ1-1
abundance: .
CDR3nt: TGTGCCAGCAGCCCACAGGGGTTGACTATGAACACTGAAGCTTTCTTT
CDR3aa: CASSPQGLTMNTEAFF

v_gene: TRBV19
d_gene: .
j_gene: TRBJ2-5
abundance: once
CDR3nt: TGTGCCACCGCAAGCCGTGTCAGCGGGGAGACCCAGTACTTC
CDR3aa: CATASRVSGETQYF

v_gene: TRBV28
d_gene: TRBD2
j_gene: TRBJ2-5
abundance: .
CDR3nt: TGTGCCAGCAGTTGGGGACTAGCGACCCAGTACTTC
CDR3aa: CASSWGLATQYF

v_gene: TRBV4-1
d_gene: TRBD1
j_gene: TRBJ2-5
abundance: .
CDR3nt: TGCGCCAGCAGCCAAGATCGGGACAGGGTGGATGGAGAGACCCAGTACTTC
CDR3aa: CASSQDRDRVDGETQYF

v_gene: TRBV6-5
d_gene: .
j_gene: TRBJ2-5
abundance: .
CDR3nt: TGTGCCAGCAGTCAGGGCGAGACCCAGTACTTC
CDR3aa: CASSQGETQYF

v_gene: TRBV7-9
d_gene: TRBD1
j_gene: TRBJ1-1
abundance: .
CDR3nt: TGTGCCAGCAGCCCCTACTGGACAGGGGATTTGGGCACTGAAGCTTTCTTT
CDR3aa: CASSPYWTGDLGTEAFF